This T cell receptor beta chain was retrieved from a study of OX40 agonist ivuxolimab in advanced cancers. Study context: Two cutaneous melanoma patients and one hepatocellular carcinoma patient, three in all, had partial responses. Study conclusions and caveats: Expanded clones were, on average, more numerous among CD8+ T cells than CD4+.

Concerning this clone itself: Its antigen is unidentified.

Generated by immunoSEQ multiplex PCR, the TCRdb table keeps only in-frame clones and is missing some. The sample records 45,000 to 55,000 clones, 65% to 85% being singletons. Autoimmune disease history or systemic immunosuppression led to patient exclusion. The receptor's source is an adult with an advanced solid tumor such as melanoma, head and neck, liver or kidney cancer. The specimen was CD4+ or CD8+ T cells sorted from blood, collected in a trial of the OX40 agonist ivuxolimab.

CDR3 coding DNA: TGTGCCAGCAGCGTAGACGGACGGGCCCACGAGCAGTACTTC. This gives the protein CASSVDGRAHEQYF. The chain couples TRBV9 to TRBJ2-7; D is uncertain. Germline CDR1 and CDR2: SGDLS and YYNGEE. The CDR3 spans 14 residues. Deletions cut 0 bases from V and 5 bases from J, with 12 bases between.